The T cell receptor beta chain under discussion was sequenced for a study of T cell changes during pregnancy in multiple sclerosis. Profiled with immunoSEQ multiplex PCR; TCRdb holds only in-frame clones, not every one. The sample yields fewer than 25,000 clones, around 89% seen once. The receptor comes from a female donor with multiple sclerosis, enrolled in a pregnancy study. Specimen: CD8+ T cells from peripheral blood mononuclear cells, collected in the first trimester of pregnancy.

The CDR3 region is CSGGLAGGYNEQFF. CDR3 sequence (DNA): TGCAGCGGCGGACTAGCGGGAGGGTACAATGAGCAGTTCTTC. V and J are TRBV29-1 and TRBJ2-1; 15 nucleotides agree with TRBD2. CDR3 length equals 14 residues. Germline V CDR1 and CDR2: SQVTM, ANQGSEA. The junction had 2 bases not matched to a gene; V was cut back by 7 bases and J by 4 bases.